This T cell receptor (beta chain) was identified in a study of human T cells and chemical hapten exposure. Time point denoted: patch test 3, about 24 weeks after DPC sensitization. As to treatment: therapeutic diphenylcyclopropenone sensitization with weekly scalp DPC. At patch-test visits, sampling came before the patch test. Germline loops: CDR1 SGHVS, CDR2 FNYEAQ. The V and J ends lost 5 bases and 8 bases respectively, with 13 bases between them. This CDR3 comprises 13 residues. A single record per CDR3 protein comes from TCRdb applying MiXCR to the RACE reads. The data hold more than 70,000 distinct CDR3 sequences, with 9.5% to 13% observed a single time.

This sample comprised whole blood, obtained in connection with sensitization to the hapten diphenylcyclopropenone (DPC). The rearrangement links TRBV7-6 to TRBJ1-5; tentative D call: TRBD1 (5 bases). The sequence was obtained from a young woman with alopecia areata. Some clones in this sample may be carry-over from other donors' samples. The CDR3 region has the DNA TGTGCCAGCAGCCCCTTCTTAGGGGAGCCCCAGCATTTT. Translation gives CASSPFLGEPQHF.